This T cell receptor (beta chain) is from a study of control samples from healthy donors and cancer patients (TCRdb year 2020). Of note for this clone: There is no known antigen for this receptor. Base qualities are not provided; no much larger clone lies one nucleotide away.

The library was built by means of the immunoSEQ multiplex PCR assay. Drawn from immuneACCESS, this table holds only the in-frame rearrangements with V and J called that TCRdb kept. Clones are partly lost; checked studies trace under half to an unresolved V gene and leave the rest unexplained. Within this sample are more than 85,000 clones, with 90% of them counted one time only. More than 3.5% of the sample belongs to the ten largest clones. At the junction V is shortened by 4 bases and J by 5 bases; bases outside the gene matches: 10. Taken from cysteine to phenylalanine, the CDR3 has 15 residues. Of the read, only the CDR3 DNA is kept; its 45 bases are in frame from base 1. CDR1 and CDR2 were assigned from the germline V gene (reference sequence) as MNHNY and SVGAGI.

The TCR comes from a human donor in good health. The donor label of this sample is uncertain. In this chain, TRBV6-6 is recombined with TRBJ1-1; 7 bases in the middle match TRBD1. Sequencing was carried out using blood. The DNA sequence is as follows: TGTGCCAGCAGTTCCCCGGGGGGCAGGGGGACTGAAGCTTTCTTT. This codes for CASSSPGGRGTEAFF.